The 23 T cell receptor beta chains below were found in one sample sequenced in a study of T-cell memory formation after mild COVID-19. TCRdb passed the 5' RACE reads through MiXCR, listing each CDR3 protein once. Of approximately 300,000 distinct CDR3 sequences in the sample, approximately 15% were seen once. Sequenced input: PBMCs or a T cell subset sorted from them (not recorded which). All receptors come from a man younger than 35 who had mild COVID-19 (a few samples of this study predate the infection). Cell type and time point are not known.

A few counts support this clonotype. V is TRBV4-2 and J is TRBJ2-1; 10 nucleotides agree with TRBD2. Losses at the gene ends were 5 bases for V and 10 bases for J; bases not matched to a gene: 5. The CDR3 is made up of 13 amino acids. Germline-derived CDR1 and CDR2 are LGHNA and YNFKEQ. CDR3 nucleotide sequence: TGTGCCAGCAGCTATAGCGGGGGGAGAGAGCAGTTCTTC. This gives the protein CASSYSGGREQFF.

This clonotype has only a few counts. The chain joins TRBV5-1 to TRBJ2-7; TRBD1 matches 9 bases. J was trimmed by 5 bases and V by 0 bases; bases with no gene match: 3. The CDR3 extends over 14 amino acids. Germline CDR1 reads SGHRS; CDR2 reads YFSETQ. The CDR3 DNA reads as TGCGCCAGCAGCTTGGACGGACAGGGGAACGAGCAGTACGTC. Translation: CASSLDGQGNEQYV.

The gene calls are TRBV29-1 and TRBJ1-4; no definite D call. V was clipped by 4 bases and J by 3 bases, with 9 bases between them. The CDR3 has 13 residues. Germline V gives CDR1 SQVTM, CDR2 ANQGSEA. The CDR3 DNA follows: TGCAGCGTTGGAGTGGGTGCTAATGAAAAACTGTTTTTT. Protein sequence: CSVGVGANEKLFF. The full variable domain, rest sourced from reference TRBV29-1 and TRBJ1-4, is SAVISQKPSRDICQRGTSLTIQCQVDSQVTMMFWYRQQPGQSLTLIATANQGSEATYESGFVIDKFPISRPNLTFSTLTVSNMSPEDSSIYLCSVGVGANEKLFFGSGTQLSVL.

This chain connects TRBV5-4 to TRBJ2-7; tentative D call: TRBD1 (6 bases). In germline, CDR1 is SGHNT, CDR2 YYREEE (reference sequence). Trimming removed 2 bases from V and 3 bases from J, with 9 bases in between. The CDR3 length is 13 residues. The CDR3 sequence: CASSLQDSYEQYF. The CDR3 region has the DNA TGTGCCAGCAGCTTACAGGACAGCTACGAGCAGTACTTC.

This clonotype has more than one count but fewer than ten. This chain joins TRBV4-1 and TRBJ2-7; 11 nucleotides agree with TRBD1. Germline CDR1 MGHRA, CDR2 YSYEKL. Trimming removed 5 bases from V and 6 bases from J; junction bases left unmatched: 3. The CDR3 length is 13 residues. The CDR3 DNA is TGCGCCAGCAGCGGGACAGGGGGTAGCGAGCAGTACTTC. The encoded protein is CASSGTGGSEQYF.

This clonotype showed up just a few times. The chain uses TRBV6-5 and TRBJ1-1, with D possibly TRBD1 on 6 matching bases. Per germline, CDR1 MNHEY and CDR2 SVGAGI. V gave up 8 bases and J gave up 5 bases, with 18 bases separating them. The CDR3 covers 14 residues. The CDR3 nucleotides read TGTGCCAGCGCGGGTCGGGCAGGGGATACTGAAGCTTTCTTT. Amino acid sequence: CASAGRAGDTEAFF.

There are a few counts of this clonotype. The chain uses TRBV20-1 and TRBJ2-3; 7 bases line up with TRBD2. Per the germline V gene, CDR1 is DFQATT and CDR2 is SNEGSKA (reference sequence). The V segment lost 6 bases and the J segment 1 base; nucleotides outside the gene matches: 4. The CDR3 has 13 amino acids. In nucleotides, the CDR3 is TGCAGTGCCCCCACTAGCGGCACAGATACGCAGTATTTT. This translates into CSAPTSGTDTQYF.

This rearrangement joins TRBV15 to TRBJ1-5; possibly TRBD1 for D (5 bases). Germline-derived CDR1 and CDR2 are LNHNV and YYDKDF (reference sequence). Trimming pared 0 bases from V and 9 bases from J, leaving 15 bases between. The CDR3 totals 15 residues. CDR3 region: CATSRDKTGRGPQHF. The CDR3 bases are TGTGCCACCAGCAGAGATAAAACAGGCCGCGGGCCCCAGCATTTT.

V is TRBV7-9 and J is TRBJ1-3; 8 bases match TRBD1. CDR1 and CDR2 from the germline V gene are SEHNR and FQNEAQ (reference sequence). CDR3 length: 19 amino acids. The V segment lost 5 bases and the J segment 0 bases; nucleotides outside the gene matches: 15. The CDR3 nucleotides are TGTGCCAGCAGCCTTTCCGGGACAGGCAGAAGATCCTCTGGAAACACCATATATTTT. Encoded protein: CASSLSGTGRRSSGNTIYF.

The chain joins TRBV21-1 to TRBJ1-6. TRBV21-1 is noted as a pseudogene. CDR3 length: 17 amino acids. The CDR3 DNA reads TGTGCCAGCCTCAAAGGGGGTTTGAGCTCCTATAATTCACCCCTCCACTTT. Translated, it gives CASLKGGLSSYNSPLHF.

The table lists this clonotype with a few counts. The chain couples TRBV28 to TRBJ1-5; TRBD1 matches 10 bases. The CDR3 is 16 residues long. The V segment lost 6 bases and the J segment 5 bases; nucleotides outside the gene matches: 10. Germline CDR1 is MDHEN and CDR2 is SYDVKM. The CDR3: CASRTGTGVSDQPQHF. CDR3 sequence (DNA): TGTGCCAGCAGAACCGGGACAGGGGTCTCGGATCAGCCCCAGCATTTT.

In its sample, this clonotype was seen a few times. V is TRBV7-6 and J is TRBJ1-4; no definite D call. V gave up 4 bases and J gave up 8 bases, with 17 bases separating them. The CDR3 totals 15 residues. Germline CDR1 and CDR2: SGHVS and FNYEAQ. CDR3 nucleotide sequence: TGTGCCAGCAGCTCTGCCTTTGGGAGCATAGAAAAACTGTTTTTT. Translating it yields CASSSAFGSIEKLFF.

The CDR3, as DNA: TGCGCCAGCAGCTTGGGTCGAGCGGGGAATGAGCAGTTCTTC. Protein sequence: CASSLGRAGNEQFF. This chain links TRBV5-1 with TRBJ2-1; the match to TRBD2 covers 7 bases. V lost 0 bases to trimming and J lost 7 bases; unmatched junction nucleotides: 4. The germline CDR1 and CDR2 sequences are SGHRS and YFSETQ. The CDR3 runs to 14 residues.

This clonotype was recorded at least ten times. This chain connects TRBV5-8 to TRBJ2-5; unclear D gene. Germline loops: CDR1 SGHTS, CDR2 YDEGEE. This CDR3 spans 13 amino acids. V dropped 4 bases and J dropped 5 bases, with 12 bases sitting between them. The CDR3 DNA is TGTGCCAGCAGCCGACACCTGGGGGAGACCCAGTACTTC. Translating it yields CASSRHLGETQYF.

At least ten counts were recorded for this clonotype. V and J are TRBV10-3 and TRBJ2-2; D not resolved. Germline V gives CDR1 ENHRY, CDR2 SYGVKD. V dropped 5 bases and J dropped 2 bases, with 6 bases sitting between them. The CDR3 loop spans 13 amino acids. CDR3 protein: CAISPANTGELFF. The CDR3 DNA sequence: TGTGCCATCAGTCCAGCTAACACCGGGGAGCTGTTTTTT.

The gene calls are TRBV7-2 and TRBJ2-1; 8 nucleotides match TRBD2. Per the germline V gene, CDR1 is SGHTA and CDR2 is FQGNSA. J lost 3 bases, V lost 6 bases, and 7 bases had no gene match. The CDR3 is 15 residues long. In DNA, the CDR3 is TGTGCCAGCAGGCCCCCTAGCGGGTTCTACAATGAGCAGTTCTTC. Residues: CASRPPSGFYNEQFF.

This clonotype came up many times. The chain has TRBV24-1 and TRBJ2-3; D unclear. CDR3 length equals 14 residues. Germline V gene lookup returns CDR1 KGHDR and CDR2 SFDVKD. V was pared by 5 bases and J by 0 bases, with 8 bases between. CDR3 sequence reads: CATSAGGSTDTQYF. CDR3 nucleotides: TGTGCCACCAGTGCGGGTGGAAGCACAGATACGCAGTATTTT.

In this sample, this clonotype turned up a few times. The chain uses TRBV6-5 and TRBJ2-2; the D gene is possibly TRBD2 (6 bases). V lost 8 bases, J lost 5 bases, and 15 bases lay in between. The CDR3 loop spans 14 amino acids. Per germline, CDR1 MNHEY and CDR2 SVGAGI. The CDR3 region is CASFAGLTTGELFF. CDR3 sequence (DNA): TGTGCCAGCTTTGCGGGACTGACAACCGGGGAGCTGTTTTTT.

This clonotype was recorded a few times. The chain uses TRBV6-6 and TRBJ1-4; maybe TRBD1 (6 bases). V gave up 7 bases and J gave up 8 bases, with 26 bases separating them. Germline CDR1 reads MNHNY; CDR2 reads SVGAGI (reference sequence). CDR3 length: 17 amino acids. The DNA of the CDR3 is TGTGCCAGCAACCCTAGAATAGGCACAGGGCCTGGCGAAAAACTGTTTTTT. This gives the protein CASNPRIGTGPGEKLFF.

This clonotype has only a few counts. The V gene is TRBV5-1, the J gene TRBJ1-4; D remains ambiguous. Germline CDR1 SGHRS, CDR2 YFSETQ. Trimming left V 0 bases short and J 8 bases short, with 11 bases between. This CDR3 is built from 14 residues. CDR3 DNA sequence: TGCGCCAGCAGCTTGGATCTGGGTACCGAAAAACTGTTTTTT. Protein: CASSLDLGTEKLFF.

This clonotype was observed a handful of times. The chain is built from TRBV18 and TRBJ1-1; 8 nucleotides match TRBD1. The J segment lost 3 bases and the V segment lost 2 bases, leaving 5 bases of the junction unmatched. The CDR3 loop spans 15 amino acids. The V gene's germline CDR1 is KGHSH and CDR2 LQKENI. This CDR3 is CASSPVTGADTEAFF. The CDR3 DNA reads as TGTGCCAGCTCACCAGTGACAGGGGCGGACACTGAAGCTTTCTTT. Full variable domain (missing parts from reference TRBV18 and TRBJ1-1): NAGVMQNPRHLVRRRGQEARLRCSPMKGHSHVYWYRQLPEEGLKFMVYLQKENIIDESGMPKERFSAEFPKEGPSILRIQQVVRGDSAAYFCASSPVTGADTEAFFGQGTRLTVV.

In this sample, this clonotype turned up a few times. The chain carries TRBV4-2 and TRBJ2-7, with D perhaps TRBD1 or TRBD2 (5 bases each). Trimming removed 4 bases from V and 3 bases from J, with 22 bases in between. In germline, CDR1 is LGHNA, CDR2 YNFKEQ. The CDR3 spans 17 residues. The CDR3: CASSRVPGPRGDYEQYF. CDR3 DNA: TGTGCCAGCAGCCGCGTCCCGGGACCCCGAGGAGACTACGAGCAGTACTTC.

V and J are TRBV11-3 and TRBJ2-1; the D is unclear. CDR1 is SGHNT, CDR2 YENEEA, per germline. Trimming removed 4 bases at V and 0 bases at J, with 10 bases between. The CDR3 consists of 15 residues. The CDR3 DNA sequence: TGTGCCAGCAGCTCCGACGGAACCTCCTACAATGAGCAGTTCTTC. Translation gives CASSSDGTSYNEQFF.